What follows describes a single T cell receptor beta chain. As handled by the study authors: For nucleated cells, counts were estimated from reference gene primer amplification. Clones were sequenced by immunoSEQ multiplex PCR, and TCRdb holds only the in-frame ones, with some missing. The V and J calls and clone size are taken from that table; D and trimming were inferred from the DNA. The sample consists of around 69,000 clones, about 88% of them appearing once. The data belong to a study of blood T cell repertoires in COVID-19. Background on the study: Samples came from the United States, Italy and Spain, spanning acute and convalescent COVID-19. PBMCs, B-cell-depleted T cells, or T cells provided the cDNA or gDNA that made up the material.

CDR3 length: 13 residues. CDR1 SGHTA and CDR2 FQGNSA come from the germline V gene. Trimming took 4 bases from V and 10 from J, leaving 17 bases between them. The TCR was taken from a woman between 50 and 59 years old with active COVID-19. The V and J genes are TRBV7-2 and TRBJ2-7; a weak D match, TRBD1 (5 bases). Sequenced: peripheral blood. This chain's CDR3 is CASSSRTRVTQYF. The CDR3 nucleotides read TGTGCCAGCAGCTCCCGGACACGTGTCACCCAGTACTTC. The entire variable domain, with the rest obtained from reference TRBV7-2 and TRBJ2-7, is as follows: GAGVSQSPSNKVTEKGKDVELRCDPISGHTALYWYRQSLGQGLEFLIYFQGNSAPDKSGLPSDRFSAERTGGSVSTLTIQRTQQEDSAVYLCASSSRTRVTQYFGPGTRLTVT.